This is a list of T cell receptor beta chains from one sample in a study of T cells in tuberculosis. The table came from immunoSEQ multiplex PCR; TCRdb's copy has only in-frame clones and leaves some out. The table records about 34,000 clones, about 89% of them present only once. The sequencing input was PBMCs. All receptors come from a donor aged 10-29 years with latent tuberculosis or without tuberculosis infection. The CDR3 runs from the conserved cysteine through the conserved F or W. Each record gives: clone size, J gene, D gene, V gene, CDR3 DNA, CDR3 protein. The D gene is left open where the match is weak. Clone size, where shown, is once, few, many, or a class for clones that have expanded.

NA,TRBJ1-1,TRBD1,TRBV30,TGTGCCTGGAGTCCGACAGGGAGGTTGTTCTTT,CAWSPTGRLFF
NA,TRBJ2-7,NA,TRBV19,TGTGCCAGTAGTCCACCCGGGATTTACGAGCAGTACTTC,CASSPPGIYEQYF
NA,TRBJ2-7,TRBD1,TRBV10-3,TGTGCCACCGGGGACAGTTCCTACGAGCAGTACTTC,CATGDSSYEQYF
NA,TRBJ2-7,NA,TRBV6-5,TGTGCCAGCAGTTACTCGAGGGGGGGCTACGAGCAGTACTTC,CASSYSRGGYEQYF
NA,TRBJ1-1,TRBD1,TRBV7-3,TGTGCCAGCAGCTTAACGGGACAGGGGCGCGCTGAAGCTTTCTTT,CASSLTGQGRAEAFF
NA,TRBJ2-7,NA,TRBV5-1,TGCGCCAGCAGACGCCCAGGACAAGGGATAAAGTACTTC,CASRRPGQGIKYF
NA,TRBJ2-7,NA,TRBV19,TGTGCCAGTAGTCAGGGTATGGCCTACGAGCAGTACTTC,CASSQGMAYEQYF
NA,TRBJ2-1,NA,TRBV7-2,TGTGCCAGCAGCTTATTAGGGTGGGAGACCCTATTCTACAATGAGCAGTTCTTC,CASSLLGWETLFYNEQFF
NA,TRBJ1-1,TRBD1,TRBV23-1,TGCGCCAGACACAGACAGGGCCCGATGAACACTGAAGCTTTCTTT,CARHRQGPMNTEAFF
NA,TRBJ2-1,TRBD1,TRBV29-1,TGCAGCGCTGGGGACAGGGCCTACAATGAGCAGTTCTTC,CSAGDRAYNEQFF
NA,TRBJ1-5,NA,TRBV30,TGTGCCTGGAGTGTTCTAAGGGGCAGGAGCGCCAATCAGCCCCAGCATTTT,CAWSVLRGRSANQPQHF
once,TRBJ1-5,NA,TRBV19,TGTGCCAGTAGTACCAGGGATTATAGCAATCAGCCCCAGCATTTT,CASSTRDYSNQPQHF
NA,TRBJ2-4,TRBD1,TRBV7-6,TGTGCCAGCAGCCCCCGGGACAGTGACCCTATTCAGTACTTC,CASSPRDSDPIQYF
once,TRBJ1-4,NA,TRBV7-9,TGTGCCAGCAGCCCAAAAAGGCGGCTCTACAATGAAAAACTGTTTTTT,CASSPKRRLYNEKLFF
NA,TRBJ2-5,NA,TRBV14,TGTGCCAGCAGCCAAGGAGTGGCTAGCTACCAAGAGACCCAGTACTTC,CASSQGVASYQETQYF
NA,TRBJ2-1,TRBD1,TRBV6-4,TGTGCCAGCAGTGACGGCTCTGGTCAGGGGGCGAGTGAGCAGTTCTTC,CASSDGSGQGASEQFF
NA,TRBJ2-3,NA,TRBV2,TGTGCCAGCAGTGGACAGGGCACAGATACGCAGTATTTT,CASSGQGTDTQYF
once,TRBJ1-5,NA,TRBV9,TGTGCCAGCAGCGGACATCTGGGTAGCAATCAGCCCCAGCATTTT,CASSGHLGSNQPQHF
NA,TRBJ2-5,NA,TRBV27,TGTGCCAGCAGTGCTTTTAACGGGGAGACCCAGTACTTC,CASSAFNGETQYF
NA,TRBJ1-1,TRBD1,TRBV5-6,TGTGCCAGCAGACTGGGACAGGCCATCTTGCACACTGAAGCTTTCTTT,CASRLGQAILHTEAFF
NA,TRBJ2-4,NA,TRBV25-1,TGTGCCAGCAGTGAATGGGGGGATCTCATTCAGTACTTC,CASSEWGDLIQYF
NA,TRBJ1-2,NA,TRBV28,TGTGCCAGCAGAACACAGGGATCTGGCTACACCTTC,CASRTQGSGYTF
NA,TRBJ2-7,NA,TRBV7-9,TGTGCCAGCAGCTCTACGAGGGGGACCAGTTACGAGCAGTACTTC,CASSSTRGTSYEQYF
NA,TRBJ2-7,TRBD1,TRBV10-3,TGTGCCATCAGCGCGGGACAGGGCAACTACGAGCAGTACTTC,CAISAGQGNYEQYF
NA,TRBJ2-7,TRBD2,TRBV6-6,TGTGCCAGCAGTTACTCGGGAGGGGCCGAGCAGTACTTC,CASSYSGGAEQYF